The next 10 T cell receptor beta chains were all read from a single sample in a study of graft-versus-host responses after intestinal transplantation. TCRdb's table, derived via immunoSEQ multiplex PCR, lists solely in-frame clones and lacks some. The table shows about 120,000 clones, with approximately 95% occurring only once. Antigens of these TCRs are unknown. The sequencing here drew on unstimulated CD8+ T cells sorted from spleen or lymph node cells, taken before intestinal transplant. Receptor source: a human donor who received an intestinal transplant.

The chain has TRBV9 and TRBJ1-1; tentative D call: TRBD1 (5 bases). Germline V CDR1 and CDR2: SGDLS, YYNGEE. This CDR3 comprises 14 residues. Trimming stripped 4 bases from V and 4 bases from J, with 14 bases between. The CDR3 region is CASSPSGGTTEAFF. As DNA, the CDR3 is TGTGCCAGCAGCCCTAGTGGCGGGACCACTGAAGCTTTCTTT.

V usage is TRBV5-5 and J usage is TRBJ1-2; D uncertain. This CDR3 comprises 15 residues. With 1 base removed from V and 0 bases from J, the gap between germline ends came to 10 bases. Germline V gene lookup returns CDR1 SGHKS and CDR2 YYEKEE (reference sequence). The CDR3 here is CASSLSTAPNYGYTF. For the CDR3, the DNA is TGTGCCAGCAGCTTGTCCACAGCCCCTAACTATGGCTACACCTTC.

This chain uses TRBV4-3 with TRBJ1-5; D is undetermined. The CDR3 loop spans 13 amino acids. Looked up from germline, CDR1 is LGHNA and CDR2 is YSLEER. V was clipped by 4 bases and J by 1 base, with 5 bases between them. Here the CDR3 reads CASSPDSNQPQHF. The CDR3 region has the DNA TGCGCCAGCAGCCCAGACAGCAATCAGCCCCAGCATTTT.

The chain combines TRBV6-1 with TRBJ2-7; TRBD1 matches 9 bases. This CDR3 is built from 14 residues. Per the germline V gene, CDR1 is MNHNS and CDR2 is SASEGT. V lost 6 bases and J lost 2; bases outside the gene matches: 5. CDR3 residues: CASSLGTGTYEQYF. DNA for the CDR3: TGTGCCAGCAGCTTGGGGACAGGGACCTACGAGCAGTACTTC.

The gene calls are TRBV4-1 and TRBJ1-5, with D maybe TRBD1 (6 bases). The CDR3 spans 16 residues. Germline-derived CDR1 and CDR2 are MGHRA and YSYEKL. With 0 bases removed from V and 4 bases from J, the gap between germline ends came to 13 bases. In DNA, the CDR3 is TGCGCCAGCAGCCAAGACAAGCAGGGGCGAAATCAGCCCCAGCATTTT. It specifies CASSQDKQGRNQPQHF.

The V and J genes are TRBV19 and TRBJ1-4, with a possible D match to TRBD1 (5 bases). Germline V gives CDR1 LNHDA, CDR2 SQIVND (reference sequence). This CDR3 contains 15 residues. V dropped 5 bases and J dropped 3 bases, with 13 bases sitting between them. Written as DNA, the CDR3 is TGTGCCAGTAGTGAACGGGACTCCGCTAATGAAAAACTGTTTTTT. Protein: CASSERDSANEKLFF.

This sequence joins TRBV13 and TRBJ2-7, with D hard to call. The CDR3 has 15 residues. Trimming removed 2 bases at V and 2 bases at J, with 13 bases between. Germline values: CDR1 PRHDT, CDR2 FYEKMQ (reference sequence). CDR3 bases: TGTGCCAGCAGCTTATGGCAGGAACGTGCCTACGAGCAGTACTTC. This codes for CASSLWQERAYEQYF.

V gene TRBV15 combines with J gene TRBJ1-2, with D perhaps matching TRBD1 (6 bases). The CDR3 loop spans 13 amino acids. Trimming shortened V by 1 base and J by 4 bases, and 7 bases separated the two germline ends. Germline-derived CDR1 and CDR2 are LNHNV and YYDKDF (reference sequence). DNA for the CDR3: TGTGCCACCAGCAGAGTGGACAGCTATGGCTACACCTTC. Protein product: CATSRVDSYGYTF.

The genes are TRBV5-1 and TRBJ1-1, with a possible D match to TRBD1 (5 bases). The V end was cut by 0 bases, the J end by 4 bases, with 13 bases between. The CDR3 covers 15 residues. CDR1 and CDR2 (germline): SGHRS, YFSETQ. For the CDR3, the DNA is TGCGCCAGCAGCTTGGTTTCGGGGGGGAGCACTGAAGCTTTCTTT. This translates into CASSLVSGGSTEAFF.

The rearrangement links TRBV19 to TRBJ2-1, with D hard to call. Germline-derived CDR1 and CDR2 are LNHDA and SQIVND (reference sequence). Trimming left V 8 bases short and J 0 bases short, with 8 bases between. CDR3 length: 13 residues. The CDR3 sequence is CASSRSSYNEQFF. In DNA form, the CDR3 reads TGTGCCAGTTCCAGGAGCTCCTACAATGAGCAGTTCTTC. Full variable domain (missing parts from reference TRBV19 and TRBJ2-1): DGGITQSPKYLFRKEGQNVTLSCEQNLNHDAMYWYRQDPGQGLRLIYYSQIVNDFQKGDIAEGYSVSREKKESFPLTVTSAQKNPTAFYLCASSRSSYNEQFFGPGTRLTVL.